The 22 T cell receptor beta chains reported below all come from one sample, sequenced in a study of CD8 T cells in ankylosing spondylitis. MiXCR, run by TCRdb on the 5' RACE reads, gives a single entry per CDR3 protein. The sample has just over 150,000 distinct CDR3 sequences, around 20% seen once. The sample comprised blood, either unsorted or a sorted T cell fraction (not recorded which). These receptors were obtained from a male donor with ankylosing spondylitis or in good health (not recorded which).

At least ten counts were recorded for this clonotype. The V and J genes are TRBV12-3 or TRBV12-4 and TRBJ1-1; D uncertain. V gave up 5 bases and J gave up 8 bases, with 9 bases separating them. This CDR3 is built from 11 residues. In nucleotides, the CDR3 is TGTGCCAGCAGTCCGAGCGCGGAAGCTTTCTTT. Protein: CASSPSAEAFF.

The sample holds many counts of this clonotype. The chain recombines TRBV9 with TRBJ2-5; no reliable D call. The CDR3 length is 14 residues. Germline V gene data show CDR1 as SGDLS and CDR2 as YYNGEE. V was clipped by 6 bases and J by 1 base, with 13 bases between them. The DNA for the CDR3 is TGTGCCAGCACCCCTGGGGTCTTCCAAGAGACCCAGTACTTC. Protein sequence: CASTPGVFQETQYF. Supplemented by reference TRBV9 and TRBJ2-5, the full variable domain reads DSGVTQTPKHLITATGQRVTLRCSPRSGDLSVYWYQQSLDQGLQFLIQYYNGEERAKGNILERFSAQQFPDLHSELNLSSLELGDSALYFCASTPGVFQETQYFGPGTRLLVL.

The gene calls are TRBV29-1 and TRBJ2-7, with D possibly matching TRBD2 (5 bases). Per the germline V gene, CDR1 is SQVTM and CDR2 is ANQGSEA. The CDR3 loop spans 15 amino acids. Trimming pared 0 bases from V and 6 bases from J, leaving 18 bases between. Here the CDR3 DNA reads TGCAGCGTTGAAGATCTTCGGGGTTGGGGTCGCGAGCAGTACTTC. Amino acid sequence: CSVEDLRGWGREQYF.

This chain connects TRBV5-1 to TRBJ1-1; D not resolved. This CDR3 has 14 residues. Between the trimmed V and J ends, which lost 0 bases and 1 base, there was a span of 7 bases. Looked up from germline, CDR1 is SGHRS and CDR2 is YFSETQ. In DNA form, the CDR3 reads TGCGCCAGCAGCTTGGAGGCCCAGAACACTGAAGCTTTCTTT. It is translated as CASSLEAQNTEAFF.

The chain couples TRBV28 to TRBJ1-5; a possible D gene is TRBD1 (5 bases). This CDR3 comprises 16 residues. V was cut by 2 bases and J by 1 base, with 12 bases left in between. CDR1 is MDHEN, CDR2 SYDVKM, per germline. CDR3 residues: CASSLLAGLSNQPQHF. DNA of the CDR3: TGTGCCAGCAGTTTACTGGCAGGGCTGAGCAATCAGCCCCAGCATTTT.

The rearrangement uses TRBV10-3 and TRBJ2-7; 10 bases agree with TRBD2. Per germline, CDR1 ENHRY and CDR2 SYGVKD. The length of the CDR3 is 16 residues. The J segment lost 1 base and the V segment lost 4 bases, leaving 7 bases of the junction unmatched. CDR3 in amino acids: CAISAIGTSDSYEQYF. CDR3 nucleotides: TGTGCCATCAGTGCCATTGGGACTAGCGATTCCTACGAGCAGTACTTC.

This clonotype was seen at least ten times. The CDR3 DNA is TGCAGCGTTGGGGGACAGGGGAACACTGAAGCTTTCTTT. Translated: CSVGGQGNTEAFF. The rearrangement uses TRBV29-1 and TRBJ1-1; 9 nucleotides line up with TRBD1. This CDR3 contains 13 residues. The V and J ends lost 4 bases and 1 base, in that order; junction bases with no gene match: 1. The germline CDR1 and CDR2 sequences are SQVTM and ANQGSEA.

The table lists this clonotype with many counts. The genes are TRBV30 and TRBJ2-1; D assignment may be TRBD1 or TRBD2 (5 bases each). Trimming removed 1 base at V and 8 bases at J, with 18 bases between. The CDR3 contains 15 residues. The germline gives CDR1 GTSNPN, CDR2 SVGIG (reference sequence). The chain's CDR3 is CAWSDYRDPGDEQFF. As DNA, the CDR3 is TGTGCCTGGAGTGATTATCGGGACCCGGGTGATGAGCAGTTCTTC.

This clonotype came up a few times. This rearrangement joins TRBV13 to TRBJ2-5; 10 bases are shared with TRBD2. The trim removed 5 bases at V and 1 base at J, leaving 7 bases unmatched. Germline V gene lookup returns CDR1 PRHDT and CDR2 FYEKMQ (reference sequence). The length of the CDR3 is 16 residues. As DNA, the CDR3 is TGTGCCAGCAGCGCACGACTAGCGGGCATCCAAGAGACCCAGTACTTC. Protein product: CASSARLAGIQETQYF.

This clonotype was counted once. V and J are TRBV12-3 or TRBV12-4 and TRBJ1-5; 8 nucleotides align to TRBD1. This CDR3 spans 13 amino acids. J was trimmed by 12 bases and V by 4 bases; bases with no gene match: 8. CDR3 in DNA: TGTGCCAGCAGTTCCTCGGACAGGGACAACCAGCATTTT. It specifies CASSSSDRDNQHF.

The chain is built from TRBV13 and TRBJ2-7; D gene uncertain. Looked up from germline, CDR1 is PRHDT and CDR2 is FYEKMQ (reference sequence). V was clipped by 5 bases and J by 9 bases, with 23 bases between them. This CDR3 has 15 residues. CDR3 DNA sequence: TGTGCCAGCAGCCCCGTACAGAGTTCCTTTTTCCCGCAGTACTTC. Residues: CASSPVQSSFFPQYF.

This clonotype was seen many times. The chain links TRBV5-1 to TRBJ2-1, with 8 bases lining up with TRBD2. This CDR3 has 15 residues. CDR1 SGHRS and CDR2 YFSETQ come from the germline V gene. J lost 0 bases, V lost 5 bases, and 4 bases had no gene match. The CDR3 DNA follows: TGCGCCAGCAGACCCCGGGAGGGCTCCTACAATGAGCAGTTCTTC. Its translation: CASRPREGSYNEQFF.

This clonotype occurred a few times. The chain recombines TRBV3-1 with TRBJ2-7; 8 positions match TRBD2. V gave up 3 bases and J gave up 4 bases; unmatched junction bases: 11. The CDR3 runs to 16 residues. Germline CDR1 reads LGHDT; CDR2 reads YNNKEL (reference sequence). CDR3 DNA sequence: TGTGCCAGCAGCCAGGCCGGGGTAGCGGGATCGTACGAGCAGTACTTC. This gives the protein CASSQAGVAGSYEQYF.

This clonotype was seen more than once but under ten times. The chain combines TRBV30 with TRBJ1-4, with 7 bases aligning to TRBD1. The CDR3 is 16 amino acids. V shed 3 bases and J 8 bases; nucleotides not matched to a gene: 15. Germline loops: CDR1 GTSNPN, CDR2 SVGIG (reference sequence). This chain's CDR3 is CAWSNYRDRGDEKLFF. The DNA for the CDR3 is TGTGCCTGGAGCAATTACCGGGACAGAGGCGACGAAAAACTGTTTTTT.

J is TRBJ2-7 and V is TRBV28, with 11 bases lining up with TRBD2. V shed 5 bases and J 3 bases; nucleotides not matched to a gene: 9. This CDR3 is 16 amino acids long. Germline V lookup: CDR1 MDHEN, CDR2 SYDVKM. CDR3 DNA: TGTGCCAGCAGTACGCCATCCGGGACTAGCGGCTACGAGCAGTACTTC. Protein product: CASSTPSGTSGYEQYF.

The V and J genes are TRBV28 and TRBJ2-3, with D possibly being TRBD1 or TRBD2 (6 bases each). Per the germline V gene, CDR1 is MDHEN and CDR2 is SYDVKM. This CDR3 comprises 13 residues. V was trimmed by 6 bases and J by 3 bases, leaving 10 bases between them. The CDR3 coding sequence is TGTGCCAGCAGAGGGGGGTTGACAGATACGCAGTATTTT. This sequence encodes CASRGGLTDTQYF.

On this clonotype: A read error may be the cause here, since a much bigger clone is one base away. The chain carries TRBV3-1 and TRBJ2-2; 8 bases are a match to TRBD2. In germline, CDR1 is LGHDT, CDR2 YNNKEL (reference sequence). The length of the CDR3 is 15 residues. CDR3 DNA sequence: TGTGCCAGCACCCAAGGACTAGCCCGGACCGGGGAGCTGTTTTTT. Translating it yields CASTQGLARTGELFF.

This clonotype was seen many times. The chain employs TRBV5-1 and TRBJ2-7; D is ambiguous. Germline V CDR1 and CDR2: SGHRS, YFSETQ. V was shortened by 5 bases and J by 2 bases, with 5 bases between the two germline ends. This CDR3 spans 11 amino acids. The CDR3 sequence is CASRSTYEQYF. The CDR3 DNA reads TGCGCCAGCAGATCGACCTACGAGCAGTACTTC.

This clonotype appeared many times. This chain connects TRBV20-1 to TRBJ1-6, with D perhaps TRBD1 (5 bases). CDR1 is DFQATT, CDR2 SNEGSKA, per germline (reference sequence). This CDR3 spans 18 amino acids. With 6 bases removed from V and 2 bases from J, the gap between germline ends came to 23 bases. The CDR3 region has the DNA TGCAGTGCAACTGGGCAGGGCCATACCCAGGCCTATAATTCACCCCTCCACTTT. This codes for CSATGQGHTQAYNSPLHF.

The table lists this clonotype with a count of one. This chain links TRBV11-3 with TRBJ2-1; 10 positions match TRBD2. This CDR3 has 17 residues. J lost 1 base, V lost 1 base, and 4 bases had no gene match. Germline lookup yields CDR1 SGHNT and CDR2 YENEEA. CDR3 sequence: CASSLVGLAESYNEQFF. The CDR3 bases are TGTGCCAGCAGCTTAGTCGGACTAGCGGAATCCTACAATGAGCAGTTCTTC.

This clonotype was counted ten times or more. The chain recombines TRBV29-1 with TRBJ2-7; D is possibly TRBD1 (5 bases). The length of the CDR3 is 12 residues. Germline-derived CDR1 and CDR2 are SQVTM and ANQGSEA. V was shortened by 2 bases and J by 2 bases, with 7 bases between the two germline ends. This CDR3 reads CSVEQGAYEQYF. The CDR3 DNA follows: TGCAGCGTTGAACAGGGTGCCTACGAGCAGTACTTC.

The CDR3 DNA reads as TGCAGCGCCCGCCCGGGACAGGGGCCTGAAGCTTTCTTT. Translation gives CSARPGQGPEAFF. V gene TRBV29-1 combines with J gene TRBJ1-1, with 10 bases lining up with TRBD1. The CDR3 has 13 amino acids. The germline V gene encodes CDR1 SQVTM and CDR2 ANQGSEA. Trimming removed 7 bases from V and 6 bases from J; junction bases left unmatched: 8.